The T cell receptor (beta chain) described here comes from a study of a mutant IDH1 vaccine in newly diagnosed glioma. With 7 bases removed from V and 7 bases from J, the gap between germline ends came to 20 bases. The CDR3 extends over 14 amino acids. CDR1 and CDR2 (germline): MDHEN, SYDVKM. On this clone: Antigen specificity is unknown.

Profiling relied on immunoSEQ multiplex PCR, and the TCRdb table lists in-frame clones only, not all of them. Of 30,000 to 40,000 clones in the sample, roughly four fifths were seen once. Time point reported: week 5, during vaccination. The study gave 300 ug of mutant IDH1 20-mer peptide per vaccine dose, with topical imiquimod. The sequences come from PBMCs, collected from a glioma patient whose treatment included an IDH1 peptide vaccine. The chain combines TRBV28 with TRBJ2-7; maybe TRBD1 (7 bases). The clonotype originates from a man aged 45-60 years with glioma. DNA of the CDR3: TGTGCCAGCACCAACGCAGGGGGGCGCAGGGAGCAGTACTTC. The encoded protein is CASTNAGGRREQYF.